This entry concerns a single T cell receptor (beta chain). Its specificity is unknown. The entry originates in a study of post-analysis software for immune sequencing data. Study-level information: Disease courses included relapsing-remitting, secondary progressive and progressive-relapsing multiple sclerosis.

The V gene's germline CDR1 is SGDLS and CDR2 YYNGEE. The CDR3 spans 15 residues. Sequencing libraries made from TCR beta cDNA carried unique molecular identifiers. Researchers reported approximately 500,000 cDNA molecules coming from approximately 0.95 to 9.8 million T cells. In TCRdb, the PCR reads were re-called with MiXCR into one record per CDR3 protein. The sample lists hundreds of thousands of distinct CDR3 sequences; around 27% were seen once. General study findings and limits: Comparison with controls showed significantly lower normalized Chao1 diversity in multiple sclerosis patients. With TRBV5-6, TRBV5-1 and TRBV20-1 included, 5 or 6 TRBV segments were more frequent in patients than in controls. When the samples were clustered directly with F measure, those that had been prepared in the same batch showed strong co-clustering.

V and J are TRBV9 and TRBJ2-5, with TRBD2 matching 10 bases. TRBJ2-7 matches the DNA end more closely, so the J call is doubtful. Sequencing used blood. This TCR came from a girl aged 10-17 years with multiple sclerosis. The CDR3 DNA sequence: TGTGCCAGCAGCGTAGCGGCTAGCGGGGGCTACGAGCAGTACTTC. The encoded protein is CASSVAASGGYEQYF.